Given below is one T cell receptor (beta chain) in context. Its antigen is not known. This entry belongs to a study of OX40 agonist ivuxolimab in advanced cancers. Study-wide background: Dosing consisted of intravenous ivuxolimab at 0.01 to 10 mg/kg every 2 weeks. Eligibility rules accepted prior anti-PD-1, anti-PD-L1 or anti-CTLA-4 therapy, and around 43% had some.

The assay was immunoSEQ multiplex PCR, and TCRdb's table has in-frame clones only and misses some. Found here are 65,000 to 70,000 clones, approximately 90% of them singletons; the top ten hold about 0.3%. Study-level results: There were also nonresponders showing low normalized T-cell clonal expansion. Expanded peripheral T cell antigen specificity was not determined.

This TCR derives from an adult with an advanced solid tumor such as melanoma, head and neck, liver or kidney cancer. The sample was CD4+ or CD8+ T cells sorted from blood, taken in a trial of the OX40 agonist ivuxolimab.

CDR3 bases: TGTGCCATCAGTGAACAACAGGGGCACTATGGCTACACCTTC. It is translated as CAISEQQGHYGYTF. The rearrangement uses TRBV10-3 and TRBJ1-2; 7 nucleotides match TRBD1. The V segment lost 3 bases and the J segment 3 bases; nucleotides outside the gene matches: 4. The CDR3 runs 14 residues. Germline V gene lookup returns CDR1 ENHRY and CDR2 SYGVKD.